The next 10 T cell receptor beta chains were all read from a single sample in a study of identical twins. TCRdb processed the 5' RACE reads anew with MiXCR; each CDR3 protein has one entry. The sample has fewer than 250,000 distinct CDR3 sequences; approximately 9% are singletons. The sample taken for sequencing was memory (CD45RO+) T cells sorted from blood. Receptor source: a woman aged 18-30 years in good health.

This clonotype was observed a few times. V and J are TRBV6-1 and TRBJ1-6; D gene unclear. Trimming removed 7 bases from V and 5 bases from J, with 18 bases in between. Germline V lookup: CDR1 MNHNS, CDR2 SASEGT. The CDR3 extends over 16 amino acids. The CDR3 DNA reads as TGTGCCAGCACCCGGGGTGTCAGGACCAATAATTCACCCCTCCACTTT. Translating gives CASTRGVRTNNSPLHF.

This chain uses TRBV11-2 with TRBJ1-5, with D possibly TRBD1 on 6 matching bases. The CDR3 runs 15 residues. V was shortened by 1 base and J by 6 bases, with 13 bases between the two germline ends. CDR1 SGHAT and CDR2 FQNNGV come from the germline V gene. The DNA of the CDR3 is TGTGCCAGCAGCTTAGGGGGACGAGGGGGTCAGCCCCAGCATTTT. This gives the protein CASSLGGRGGQPQHF.

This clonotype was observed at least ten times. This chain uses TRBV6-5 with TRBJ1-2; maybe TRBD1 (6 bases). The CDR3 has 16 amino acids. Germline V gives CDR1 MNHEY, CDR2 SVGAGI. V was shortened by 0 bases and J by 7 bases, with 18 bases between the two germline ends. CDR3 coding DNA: TGTGCCAGCAGTTACTCGACGGAGGGGGGTTTTGGTGGCTACACCTTC. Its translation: CASSYSTEGGFGGYTF.

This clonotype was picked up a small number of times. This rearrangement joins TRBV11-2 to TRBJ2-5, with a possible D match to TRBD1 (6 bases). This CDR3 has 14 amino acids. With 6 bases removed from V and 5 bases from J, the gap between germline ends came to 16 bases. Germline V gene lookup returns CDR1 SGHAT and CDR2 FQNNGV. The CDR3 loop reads CASRLYREGETQYF. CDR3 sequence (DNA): TGTGCCAGCAGGCTATACAGGGAAGGCGAGACCCAGTACTTC.

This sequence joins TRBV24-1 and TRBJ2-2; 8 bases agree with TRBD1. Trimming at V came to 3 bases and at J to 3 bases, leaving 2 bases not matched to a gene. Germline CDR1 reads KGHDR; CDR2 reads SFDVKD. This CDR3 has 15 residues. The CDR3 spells CATSDRGQDTGELFF. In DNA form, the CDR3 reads TGTGCCACCAGTGATCGGGGACAGGACACCGGGGAGCTGTTTTTT.

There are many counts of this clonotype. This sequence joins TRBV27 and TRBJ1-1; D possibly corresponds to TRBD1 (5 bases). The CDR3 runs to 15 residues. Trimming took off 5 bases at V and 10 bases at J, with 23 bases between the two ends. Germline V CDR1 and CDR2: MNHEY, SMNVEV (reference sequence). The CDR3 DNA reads TGTGCCAGCAGTCCCATCGGGGACCTCCTGGGGAGAGCTTTCTTT. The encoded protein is CASSPIGDLLGRAFF.

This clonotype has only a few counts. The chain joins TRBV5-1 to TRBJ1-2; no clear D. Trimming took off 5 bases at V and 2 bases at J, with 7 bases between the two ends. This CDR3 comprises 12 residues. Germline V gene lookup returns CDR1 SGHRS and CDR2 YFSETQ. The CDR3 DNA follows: TGCGCCAGCAGAGGGTGGAACTATGGCTACACCTTC. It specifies CASRGWNYGYTF.

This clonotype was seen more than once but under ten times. CDR3 DNA: TGTGCCAGCCGGGACAGCCCCTACGAGCAGTACTTC. It specifies CASRDSPYEQYF. The genes are TRBV18 and TRBJ2-7, with 7 bases aligning to TRBD1. The CDR3 has 12 amino acids. The trim removed 8 bases at V and 2 bases at J, leaving 3 bases unmatched. Germline assignment: CDR1 KGHSH and CDR2 LQKENI. Supplemented by reference TRBV18 and TRBJ2-7, the full variable domain reads NAGVMQNPRHLVRRRGQEARLRCSPMKGHSHVYWYRQLPEEGLKFMVYLQKENIIDESGMPKERFSAEFPKEGPSILRIQQVVRGDSAAYFCASRDSPYEQYFGPGTRLTVT.

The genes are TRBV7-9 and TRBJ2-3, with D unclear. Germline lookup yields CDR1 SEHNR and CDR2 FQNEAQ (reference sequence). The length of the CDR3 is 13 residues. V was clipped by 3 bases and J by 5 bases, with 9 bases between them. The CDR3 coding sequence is TGTGCCAGCAGCTTTCTCCTTGGAGATACGCAGTATTTT. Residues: CASSFLLGDTQYF.

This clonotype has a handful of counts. This CDR3 is CASSRYWGEQFF. The CDR3 DNA follows: TGTGCCAGCAGCCGGTATTGGGGGGAGCAGTTCTTC. This rearrangement joins TRBV5-6 to TRBJ2-1; TRBD1 or TRBD2 may be the D gene (5 bases each). The CDR3 length is 12 residues. Trimming stripped 4 bases from V and 10 bases from J, with 12 bases between. From germline, CDR1 is SGHDT and CDR2 YYEEEE.